The 3 T cell receptor beta chains below all came from one sample that was sequenced in a study of T cells in Graves' hyperthyroidism and ophthalmopathy. The investigators amplified TCR beta CDR3 regions from RNA transcripts. An initial round of RT-PCR targeting the TCR CDR3 relied on the HTBI primer set. Each CDR3 protein gets one entry after TCRdb re-called the multiplex PCR reads with MiXCR. The sample has 200,000 to 250,000 distinct CDR3 sequences; roughly 18% are singletons. Sequenced sample: blood. Receptors originate from a man aged 45-65 years with Graves' hyperthyroidism.

The sample holds many counts of this clonotype. The V call is TRBV11-1, the J call TRBJ2-1; tentatively, D is TRBD1 (5 bases). The CDR3 totals 18 residues. The V end lost 1 base, the J end lost 4 bases, and 20 bases lay between the germline ends. Germline CDR1 and CDR2: SGHAT and FQDESV (reference sequence). CDR3 bases: TGTGCCAGCAGCTTAGATTGGCGCGAGACAGCAAATTACAATGAGCAGTTCTTC. It specifies CASSLDWRETANYNEQFF.

The chain employs TRBV7-2 and TRBJ2-2; 13 positions match TRBD2. V gave up 6 bases and J gave up 3 bases; unmatched junction bases: 7. The germline V gene encodes CDR1 SGHTA and CDR2 FQGNSA. CDR3 length equals 17 residues. In DNA form, the CDR3 reads TGTGCCAGCAGTTGGACTAGCGGGGGATGGTACACCGGGGAGCTGTTTTTT. The encoded protein is CASSWTSGGWYTGELFF.

The rearrangement links TRBV5-1 to TRBJ2-5, with 10 bases matching TRBD1. V dropped 5 bases and J dropped 4; count of bases not matched to a gene: 5. Per germline, CDR1 SGHRS and CDR2 YFSETQ. The CDR3 is 14 amino acids. Here the CDR3 DNA reads TGCGCCAGCAGGGGGACAGGGGTAGGAGAGACCCAGTACTTC. As protein: CASRGTGVGETQYF.